These 22 T cell receptor beta chains were sequenced from one sample in a study of blood T cell repertoires in COVID-19. The data were produced by immunoSEQ multiplex PCR, yet TCRdb's version contains in-frame clones alone and is incomplete. The sample has roughly 90,000 clones; over 80% are singletons. What was sequenced was peripheral blood. These receptors were obtained from a woman aged 65 to 85 with acute or convalescent COVID-19.

The chain has TRBV19 and TRBJ1-3; perhaps TRBD1 as D (6 bases). Germline CDR1 and CDR2: LNHDA and SQIVND (reference sequence). This CDR3 has 14 amino acids. V lost 9 bases and J 0 bases, leaving 12 bases between the germline ends. In DNA, the CDR3 is TGTGCCAGCCGCGAGGACAGCTCTGGAAACACCATATATTTT. This encodes CASREDSSGNTIYF.

This rearrangement joins TRBV6-5 to TRBJ1-4, with a possible D match to TRBD1 (5 bases). Trimming pared 8 bases from V and 8 bases from J, leaving 18 bases between. Germline CDR1 MNHEY, CDR2 SVGAGI. The CDR3 totals 14 residues. CDR3 region: CASGEGGVREKLFF. CDR3 DNA sequence: TGTGCCAGCGGGGAGGGAGGGGTGAGAGAAAAACTGTTTTTT.

The chain uses TRBV11-1 and TRBJ2-1; 10 nucleotides match TRBD1. The CDR3 totals 15 residues. Looked up from germline, CDR1 is SGHAT and CDR2 is FQDESV (reference sequence). V shed 3 bases and J 4 bases; nucleotides not matched to a gene: 3. CDR3: CASSFGTGVYNEQFF. CDR3 coding DNA: TGTGCCAGCAGCTTCGGGACAGGGGTTTACAATGAGCAGTTCTTC.

V and J are TRBV28 and TRBJ1-2, with TRBD1 matching 8 bases. V was clipped by 8 bases and J by 5 bases; unmatched bases: 10. Germline V lookup: CDR1 MDHEN, CDR2 SYDVKM. This CDR3 comprises 14 residues. The CDR3 spells CASRLGTGLYGYTF. The DNA of the CDR3 is TGTGCCAGCCGACTTGGGACAGGACTTTATGGCTACACCTTC.

The chain links TRBV9 to TRBJ2-1, with a tentative D call TRBD1 (6 bases). Germline V gives CDR1 SGDLS, CDR2 YYNGEE. V was trimmed by 1 base and J by 6 bases, leaving 11 bases between them. The CDR3 length is 14 residues. The CDR3 nucleotides are TGTGCCAGCAGCGTAATGACAGGTGGCAATGAGCAGTTCTTC. Its translation is CASSVMTGGNEQFF.

The rearrangement links TRBV6-6 to TRBJ2-1; 8 nucleotides match TRBD1. Trimming at V came to 7 bases and at J to 9 bases, leaving 5 bases not matched to a gene. The CDR3 consists of 12 residues. Germline-derived CDR1 and CDR2 are MNHNY and SVGAGI (reference sequence). In DNA form, the CDR3 reads TGTGCCAGCATCAGAACAGGGGGTGAGCAGTTCTTC. Protein product: CASIRTGGEQFF.

This chain uses TRBV9 with TRBJ1-1; no reliable D call. The CDR3 loop spans 14 amino acids. Germline CDR1 SGDLS, CDR2 YYNGEE. V dropped 4 bases and J dropped 11 bases, with 21 bases sitting between them. The CDR3 sequence is CASSTTPGPEEAFF. In nucleotides, the CDR3 is TGTGCCAGCAGCACCACACCGGGCCCGGAGGAGGCTTTCTTT.

The chain couples TRBV6-5 to TRBJ2-3; no definite D call. The CDR3 loop spans 12 amino acids. V was shortened by 6 bases and J by 2 bases, with 6 bases between the two germline ends. Per germline, CDR1 MNHEY and CDR2 SVGAGI. The DNA of the CDR3 is TGTGCCAGCAGACTTCTCACAGATACGCAGTATTTT. Protein: CASRLLTDTQYF.

The chain carries TRBV28 and TRBJ1-5, with TRBD1 identical over 8 bases. CDR3 length: 16 residues. Per germline, CDR1 MDHEN and CDR2 SYDVKM. J lost 4 bases, V lost 2 bases, and 7 bases had no gene match. CDR3 loop: CASSLGQGVGNQPQHF. Written as DNA, the CDR3 is TGTGCCAGCAGTTTAGGACAGGGCGTGGGAAATCAGCCCCAGCATTTT.

The chain couples TRBV30 to TRBJ1-5; TRBD1 is a possible D gene (5 bases). V lost 2 bases to trimming and J lost 3 bases, with 11 bases between them. The CDR3 covers 14 residues. Germline V lookup: CDR1 GTSNPN, CDR2 SVGIG (reference sequence). Here the CDR3 DNA reads TGTGCCTGGAGTTCGTCCAGGGTCAATCAGCCCCAGCATTTT. Translation gives CAWSSSRVNQPQHF.

This clone came up a few times. V is TRBV5-1 and J is TRBJ2-7, with 7 nucleotides matching TRBD1. The CDR3 has 15 amino acids. CDR1 is SGHRS, CDR2 YFSETQ, per germline. V shed 5 bases, J shed 3 bases, and the junction held 11 bases outside the gene matches. The CDR3 coding sequence is TGCGCCAGCAGTGTAGAACAGGGGACCTTCTACGAGCAGTACTTC. This sequence encodes CASSVEQGTFYEQYF. The whole variable domain, filled in from reference TRBV5-1 and TRBJ2-7, reads KAGVTQTPRYLIKTRGQQVTLSCSPISGHRSVSWYQQTPGQGLQFLFEYFSETQRNKGNFPGRFSGRQFSNSRSEMNVSTLELGDSALYLCASSVEQGTFYEQYFGPGTRLTVT.

The chain joins TRBV6-5 to TRBJ2-2; D possibly corresponds to TRBD1 (5 bases). This CDR3 contains 14 residues. Germline-derived CDR1 and CDR2 are MNHEY and SVGAGI. The V end lost 5 bases, the J end lost 2 bases, and 9 bases lay between the germline ends. CDR3 sequence: CASSLTANTGELFF. CDR3 DNA sequence: TGTGCCAGCAGTCTGACAGCAAACACCGGGGAGCTGTTTTTT.

This clone was detected a few times. The rearrangement joins TRBV27 to TRBJ2-7; 9 bases align to TRBD1. The CDR3 consists of 13 residues. CDR1 and CDR2 (germline): MNHEY, SMNVEV (reference sequence). The V segment lost 6 bases and the J segment 3 bases; nucleotides outside the gene matches: 3. The CDR3 bases are TGTGCCAGCAGGCCGACAGGGGGCTACGAGCAGTACTTC. Encoded protein: CASRPTGGYEQYF.

This clone was seen a few times. Here the CDR3 DNA reads TGTGCCAGCAGCACAGGGAGCTCTGGAAACACCATATATTTT. Translated: CASSTGSSGNTIYF. V usage is TRBV9 and J usage is TRBJ1-3, with D perhaps matching TRBD1 (6 bases). Per germline, CDR1 SGDLS and CDR2 YYNGEE. Trimming took off 4 bases at V and 0 bases at J, with 8 bases between the two ends. CDR3 length: 14 residues.

This clone came up a few times. The rearrangement joins TRBV18 to TRBJ1-1, with a weak D call TRBD1 (6 bases). Trimming left V 6 bases short and J 5 bases short, with 13 bases between. Germline assignment: CDR1 KGHSH and CDR2 LQKENI. The length of the CDR3 is 13 residues. Here the CDR3 DNA reads TGTGCCAGCTCGAAGCAGGGGCCTACTGAAGCTTTCTTT. Amino acid sequence: CASSKQGPTEAFF. Combining the CDR3 with reference TRBV18 and TRBJ1-1 gives the whole variable domain NAGVMQNPRHLVRRRGQEARLRCSPMKGHSHVYWYRQLPEEGLKFMVYLQKENIIDESGMPKERFSAEFPKEGPSILRIQQVVRGDSAAYFCASSKQGPTEAFFGQGTRLTVV.

The chain has TRBV9 and TRBJ1-4, with 8 positions matching TRBD1. This CDR3 contains 14 residues. V was pared by 5 bases and J by 4 bases, with 4 bases of the junction left unmatched. The V gene's germline CDR1 is SGDLS and CDR2 YYNGEE. CDR3 DNA: TGTGCCAGCAGTCGACAGGGGTATAATGAAAAACTGTTTTTT. The encoded protein is CASSRQGYNEKLFF.

The chain uses TRBV29-1 and TRBJ2-5; perhaps TRBD1 as D (8 bases). Trimming shortened V by 0 bases and J by 3 bases, and 23 bases separated the two germline ends. Germline CDR1 and CDR2: SQVTM and ANQGSEA. The CDR3 consists of 18 residues. The CDR3 DNA follows: TGCAGCGTTGAAGATCGGCAATGGGGGGGGACAGGCAAAGAGACCCAGTACTTC. Protein product: CSVEDRQWGGTGKETQYF.

This rearrangement joins TRBV7-9 to TRBJ1-3; 7 nucleotides align to TRBD1. Germline CDR1 and CDR2: SEHNR and FQNEAQ (reference sequence). The CDR3 sequence is 15 residues long. With 11 bases clipped from V and 0 bases from J, the junction kept 10 bases outside the gene matches. The CDR3 reads CADTEGANSGNTIYF. The CDR3 DNA reads TGTGCCGACACTGAGGGGGCCAACTCTGGAAACACCATATATTTT. The entire variable domain, with the rest obtained from reference TRBV7-9 and TRBJ1-3, is as follows: DTGVSQNPRHKITKRGQNVTFRCDPISEHNRLYWYRQTLGQGPEFLTYFQNEAQLEKSRLLSDRFSAERPKGSFSTLEIQRTEQGDSAMYLCADTEGANSGNTIYFGEGSWLTVV.

In this sample, this clone turned up a few times. V gene TRBV5-4 combines with J gene TRBJ2-2, with a weak D call TRBD2 (7 bases). The V gene lost 4 bases and the J gene lost 1 base, with 17 bases spanning the gap. Per the germline V gene, CDR1 is SGHNT and CDR2 is YYREEE (reference sequence). The CDR3 spans 17 residues. In DNA form, the CDR3 reads TGTGCCAGCAGCCCCGTTGAGGGGGGGATGAACACCGGGGAGCTGTTTTTT. Translation: CASSPVEGGMNTGELFF.

This clone was observed a single time. The chain uses TRBV5-1 and TRBJ1-4, with D perhaps matching TRBD1 (5 bases). CDR3 length: 16 residues. V was pared by 4 bases and J by 7 bases, with 20 bases between. In germline, CDR1 is SGHRS, CDR2 YFSETQ. CDR3 in amino acids: CASSPGDTSGAEKLFF. The CDR3 bases are TGCGCCAGCAGCCCAGGAGATACCAGTGGGGCTGAAAAACTGTTTTTT.

The chain links TRBV2 to TRBJ1-1; TRBD1 might be the D (6 bases). V was cut by 7 bases and J by 5 bases, with 14 bases left in between. The CDR3 sequence is 13 residues long. CDR1 SNHLY and CDR2 FYNNEI come from the germline V gene. In DNA, the CDR3 is TGTGCCAGCAACCCAGGGGATGGTACTGAAGCTTTCTTT. Translated, it gives CASNPGDGTEAFF.

The rearrangement joins TRBV28 to TRBJ1-5; possibly TRBD1 for D (5 bases). Germline CDR1 MDHEN, CDR2 SYDVKM. The CDR3 has 14 amino acids. Trimming took off 6 bases at V and 1 base at J, with 10 bases between the two ends. CDR3: CASSLTESNQPQHF. The CDR3 nucleotides read TGTGCCAGCAGCCTGACAGAGAGCAATCAGCCCCAGCATTTT.